These 5 T cell receptor beta chains came from one sample sequenced in a study of blood T cells in healthy people across ages. A second about 7 to 12 cycle PCR used barcoded and J-beta primers. TCRdb ran MiXCR on the 5' RACE reads and lists one entry per CDR3 protein. Of 1.5 million to 2 million distinct CDR3 sequences in the sample, around 50% are singletons; the top ten hold more than 2%. The specimen was blood. Receptor source: a woman in her 40s in good health.

The chain links TRBV7-9 to TRBJ2-4, with D perhaps given as TRBD1 or TRBD2 (6 bases each). The CDR3 extends over 16 amino acids. V lost 2 bases to trimming and J lost 3 bases, with 14 bases between them. Germline V gives CDR1 SEHNR, CDR2 FQNEAQ (reference sequence). CDR3: CASSLWGALSKNIQYF. CDR3 sequence (DNA): TGTGCCAGCAGCTTATGGGGGGCTTTAAGCAAAAACATTCAGTACTTC. Variable domain in full (rest from reference TRBV7-9 and TRBJ2-4): DTGVSQNPRHKITKRGQNVTFRCDPISEHNRLYWYRQTLGQGPEFLTYFQNEAQLEKSRLLSDRFSAERPKGSFSTLEIQRTEQGDSAMYLCASSLWGALSKNIQYFGAGTRLSVL.

This clonotype appeared a few times. This chain connects TRBV5-1 to TRBJ2-1; 9 bases are shared with TRBD1. J was trimmed by 7 bases and V by 3 bases; bases with no gene match: 11. The CDR3 is 16 amino acids. Per the germline V gene, CDR1 is SGHRS and CDR2 is YFSETQ. CDR3 in DNA: TGCGCCAGCAGCTACGACAGGGGGGAGGGTGTGAATGAGCAGTTCTTC. This encodes CASSYDRGEGVNEQFF.

The table lists this clonotype with a few counts. This chain links TRBV5-1 with TRBJ2-1; the D gene is possibly TRBD1 (5 bases). This CDR3 is built from 12 residues. Germline CDR1 SGHRS, CDR2 YFSETQ. The germline V and J ends were trimmed by 4 bases and 8 bases, with 10 bases remaining between them. DNA for the CDR3: TGCGCCAGCAGCCCGACAGTGTATGAGCAGTTCTTC. Its translation: CASSPTVYEQFF.

J is TRBJ2-1 and V is TRBV20-1; D possibly matches TRBD1 or TRBD2 (5 bases each). The CDR3 runs 13 residues. Trimming cost V 3 bases and J 9 bases, with 15 bases left between them. Germline CDR1 DFQATT, CDR2 SNEGSKA (reference sequence). The CDR3 bases are TGCAGTGCTAGTAGAGCAGAAGGGACTGAGCAGTTCTTC. Translation gives CSASRAEGTEQFF.

This clonotype was counted a few times. The gene calls are TRBV7-2 and TRBJ2-4; perhaps TRBD2 as D (5 bases). Germline V gives CDR1 SGHTA, CDR2 FQGNSA. This CDR3 spans 14 amino acids. Trimming left V 6 bases short and J 8 bases short, with 17 bases between. CDR3 in amino acids: CASSITSEVDIQYF. DNA for the CDR3: TGTGCCAGCAGTATCACATCGGAGGTGGACATTCAGTACTTC.